A single TCR beta chain is shown here with its context. This clonotype has only a few counts. Its cognate antigen has yet to be identified. Base quality data are lacking; no much larger clone is found one base away. The data were taken from a study of vaccination and CD4 T cells after COVID-19 (dated by TCRdb to 2022 to 2024). In terms of the full investigation: SARS-CoV-2 positivity had been established in the convalescent patients by nasal swab PCR, and mild disease was recorded in roughly ten of these patients and severe disease in one. Six males and four females were included in the convalescent cohort, with two Hispanic individuals, seven Caucasians, two Asians and one multiracial person represented. Two doses of either the Pfizer-BioNTech BNT162b2 vaccine (n=8) or the Moderna mRNA-1273 vaccine (n=2) were administered to participants. Post-COVID blood samples from convalescent patients were collected a median of roughly 100 days after diagnosis, with a range of 35 to 161 days. The time from the second vaccine dose to post-vaccine blood sampling had a median of 72 days and ranged from about 12 to 250 days. For stimulating the cultures, overlapping spike peptide pools were used, derived from SARS-CoV-2 as well as from the common cold coronaviruses HCoV-NL63, HCoV-OC43 and HCoV-229E. As controls, cultures received a CEFX viral epitope pool (the positive control), an HIV-1 Nef peptide pool (the negative control), or no peptide at all. In roughly 10 COVID-19 convalescent patients and a handful of infection-naive healthy vaccine recipients, the spike-specific CD4+ TCR repertoire before mRNA vaccination was compared with the repertoire after mRNA vaccination. General conclusions and limits of the study: Of the vaccine-specific clones found in convalescent patients, nearly all (304 of 307) were mono-reactive for SARS-CoV-2 spike instead of being cross-reactive with common cold coronaviruses. The number of convalescent patients in the study was relatively small, and the study did not examine early timepoints following natural infection. In convalescent patients, a median 86.3% of post-vaccine SARS-CoV-2-reactive clones were detected only after vaccination, suggesting vaccine-specific priming. The median count of SARS-CoV-2-reactive clonotypes went up from 21 after infection to more than 30 after vaccination, although the change was not significant.

Measured from the cysteine to the phenylalanine, the CDR3 is 16 residues long. Solely the CDR3 DNA is kept, with 48 bases framed from the first base. In the germline V gene (reference sequence), CDR1 corresponds to SEHNR and CDR2 to FQNEAQ. V sheds 6 bases and J sheds 0 bases, leaving 15 bases between their ends. Libraries were made using PCR. At the Johns Hopkins FTIC core, DNA from the cultured CD4+ T cells underwent TCR sequencing with the Oncomine TCR Beta short-read assay. Genomic DNA was extracted from the cultured CD4+ T cells with the QIAamp micro DNA kit. Oncomine TCR Beta libraries from cultured CD4+ T cells were pooled with unique dual indexes and sequenced on an Illumina iSeq 100. The study's own analysis went as follows. Non-productive sequences were removed, and CDR3s not starting with C, not ending with F or W, or shorter than 7 amino acids were discarded. The MANAFEST web application was used to identify antigen-specific clonotypes by comparing peptide-stimulated wells against reference wells and other culture wells. An FDR below 0.05, an odds ratio above 5, and a productive frequency above 0.1% in at least two of three replicate wells were required for clones to be considered positive. Clonotypes that were significantly expanded in both SARS-CoV-2 spike wells and at least one common cold coronavirus spike condition were defined as cross-reactive. Using R version 3.6.1, CDR3 homology was evaluated through Levenshtein distances (stringdist) along with unrooted phylogenetic trees (ape). The public reads were run again by TCRdb, first through fastp at Q25 and then through MiXCR, and only productive beta chains were kept. Merged by CDR3 protein, the rows form single entries marked with the most common genes and DNA. TCRdb, not the original authors, processed these V and J calls. Within this sample are 12,000 or so distinct CDR3 sequences, with approximately 50% of them counted one time only. 30% of the sample rests with the top ten.

This sample's treatment or condition label indicates: approximately nine-day PBMC culture with coronavirus spike peptide pools or control peptides (ViraFEST assay). The ViraFEST assay was used in the study, in which antigen-specific T cells were expanded with peptide pools and expanded clonotypes were subsequently identified by TCR sequencing. The convalescent patients' positive SARS-CoV-2 PCR tests were from March to December 2020, which was before the Alpha, Beta and Delta variants emerged in the United States. Each well held around 2 million PBMCs cultured with about 9.8 ug/ml peptide pools in IMDM containing approximately 5% human AB serum and approximately 10 IU/ml IL-2. Half of the culture medium was replaced with fresh IL-2-containing medium on days 3 and 7. CD4+ T cells were isolated after around 11 days of culture through negative selection using the EasySep CD4+ T cell isolation kit. Ficoll-Paque Plus gradient centrifugation was used to isolate PBMCs from whole blood, and the isolated PBMCs were then either used fresh or cryopreserved at -140C. Triplicate wells were generally used for each culture condition.

The sequenced sample was CD4+ T cells from blood, cultured in vitro. The TCR originated in a human donor who had recovered from COVID-19. The chain joins TRBV7-9 to TRBJ1-3, with no confident D gene call. DNA sequence: TGTGCCAGCAGTCCAACAGCAGGTCCCTCTGGAAACACCATATATTTT. It translates as CASSPTAGPSGNTIYF.